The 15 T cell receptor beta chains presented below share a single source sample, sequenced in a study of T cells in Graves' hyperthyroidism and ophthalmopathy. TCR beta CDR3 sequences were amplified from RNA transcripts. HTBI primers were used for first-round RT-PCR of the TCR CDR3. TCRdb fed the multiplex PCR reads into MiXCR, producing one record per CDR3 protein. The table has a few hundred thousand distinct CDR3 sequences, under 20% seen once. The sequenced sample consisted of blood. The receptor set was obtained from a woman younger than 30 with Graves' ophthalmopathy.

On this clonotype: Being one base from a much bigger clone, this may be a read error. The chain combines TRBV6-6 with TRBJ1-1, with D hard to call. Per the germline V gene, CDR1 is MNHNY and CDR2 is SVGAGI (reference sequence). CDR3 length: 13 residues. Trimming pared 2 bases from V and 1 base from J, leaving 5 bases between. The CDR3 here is CASSYEANTEAFF. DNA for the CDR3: TGTGCCAGCAGTTACGAGGCGAACACTGAAGCTTTCTTT.

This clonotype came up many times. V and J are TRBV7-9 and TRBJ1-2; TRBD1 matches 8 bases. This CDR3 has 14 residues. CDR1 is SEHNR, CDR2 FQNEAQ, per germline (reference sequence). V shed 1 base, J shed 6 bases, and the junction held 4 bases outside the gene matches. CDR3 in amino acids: CASSLVDRVDGYTF. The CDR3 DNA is TGTGCCAGCAGCTTAGTGGACAGGGTTGATGGCTACACCTTC.

In DNA form, the CDR3 reads TGTGCCAGTAGTTCCGGACAGGGCCTCCAGCCCCAGCATTTT. It is translated as CASSSGQGLQPQHF. This rearrangement joins TRBV19 to TRBJ1-5, with 8 nucleotides matching TRBD1. Germline CDR1 LNHDA, CDR2 SQIVND (reference sequence). The CDR3 totals 14 residues. V trimming: 5 bases; J trimming: 7 bases; junction bases outside the gene matches: 7.

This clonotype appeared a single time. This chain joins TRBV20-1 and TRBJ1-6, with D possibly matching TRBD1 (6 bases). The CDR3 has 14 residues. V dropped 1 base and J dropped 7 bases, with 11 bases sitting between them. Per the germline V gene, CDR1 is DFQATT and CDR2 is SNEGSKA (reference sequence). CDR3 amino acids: CSARGAGDNSPLHF. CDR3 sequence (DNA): TGCAGTGCTAGAGGGGCAGGGGACAATTCACCCCTCCACTTT.

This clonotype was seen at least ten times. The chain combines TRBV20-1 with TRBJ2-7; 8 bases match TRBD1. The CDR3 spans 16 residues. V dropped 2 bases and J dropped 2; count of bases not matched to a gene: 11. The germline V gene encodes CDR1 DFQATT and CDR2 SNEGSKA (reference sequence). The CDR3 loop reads CSARPYEGQAAYEQYF. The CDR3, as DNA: TGCAGTGCTAGACCGTACGAGGGACAGGCAGCCTACGAGCAGTACTTC.

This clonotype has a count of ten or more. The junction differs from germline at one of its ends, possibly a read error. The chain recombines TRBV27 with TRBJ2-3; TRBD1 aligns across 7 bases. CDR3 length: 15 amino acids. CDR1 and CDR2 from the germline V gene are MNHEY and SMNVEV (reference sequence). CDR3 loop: CASSLSVGGTDTQYF. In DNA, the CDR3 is TGTGCCAGCAGTTTATCGGTAGGGGGCACGGATACGCAGTATTTT.

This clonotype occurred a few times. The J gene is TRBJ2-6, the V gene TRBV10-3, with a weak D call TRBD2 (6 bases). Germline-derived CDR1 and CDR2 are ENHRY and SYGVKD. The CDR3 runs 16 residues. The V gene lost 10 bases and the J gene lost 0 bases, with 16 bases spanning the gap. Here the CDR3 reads CATSGTQVSGANVLTF. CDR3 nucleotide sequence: TGTGCCACCTCCGGGACTCAGGTCTCTGGGGCCAACGTCCTGACTTTC.

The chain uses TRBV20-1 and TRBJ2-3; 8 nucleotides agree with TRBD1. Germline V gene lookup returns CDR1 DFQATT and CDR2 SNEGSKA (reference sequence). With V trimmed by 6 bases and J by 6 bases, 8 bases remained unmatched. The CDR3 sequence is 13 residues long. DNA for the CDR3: TGCAGTGCCCCGGACAGGGCAGGGGATACGCAGTATTTT. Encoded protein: CSAPDRAGDTQYF.

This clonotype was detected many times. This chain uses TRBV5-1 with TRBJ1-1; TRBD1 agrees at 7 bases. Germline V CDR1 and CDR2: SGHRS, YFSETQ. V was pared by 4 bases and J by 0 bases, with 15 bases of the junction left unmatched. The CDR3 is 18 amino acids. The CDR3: CASSVSGGSFRMNTEAFF. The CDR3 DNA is TGCGCCAGCAGCGTTTCAGGGGGTAGTTTTCGGATGAACACTGAAGCTTTCTTT.

DNA for the CDR3: TGTGCCAGCAGCTCAGTCGGGGGATGGGGCACAGATACGCAGTATTTT. This translates into CASSSVGGWGTDTQYF. The chain has TRBV7-3 and TRBJ2-3, with D tentatively TRBD2 (6 bases). CDR1 is SGHTA, CDR2 FQGTGA, per germline. The CDR3 consists of 16 residues. V was clipped by 4 bases and J by 1 base, with 15 bases between them.

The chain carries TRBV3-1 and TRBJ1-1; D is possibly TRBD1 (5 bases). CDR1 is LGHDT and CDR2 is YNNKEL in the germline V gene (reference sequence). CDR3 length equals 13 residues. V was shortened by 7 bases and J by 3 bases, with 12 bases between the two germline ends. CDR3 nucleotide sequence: TGTGCCAGCAACCAGGGCCCGGACACTGAAGCTTTCTTT. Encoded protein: CASNQGPDTEAFF.

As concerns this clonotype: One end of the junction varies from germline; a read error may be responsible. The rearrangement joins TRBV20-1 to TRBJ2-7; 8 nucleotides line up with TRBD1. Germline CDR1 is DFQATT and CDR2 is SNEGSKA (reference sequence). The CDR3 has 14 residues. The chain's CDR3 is CSARGQGVTLEQYF. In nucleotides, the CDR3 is TGCAGTGCCAGAGGACAGGGAGTAACACTTGAGCAGTACTTC.

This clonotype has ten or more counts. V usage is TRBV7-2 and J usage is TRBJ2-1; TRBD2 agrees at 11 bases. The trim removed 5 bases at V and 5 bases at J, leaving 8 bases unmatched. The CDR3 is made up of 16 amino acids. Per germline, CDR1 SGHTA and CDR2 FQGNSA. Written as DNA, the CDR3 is TGTGCCAGCAGCGATATAGCGGGGGGGCCCCACAATGAGCAGTTCTTC. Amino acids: CASSDIAGGPHNEQFF.

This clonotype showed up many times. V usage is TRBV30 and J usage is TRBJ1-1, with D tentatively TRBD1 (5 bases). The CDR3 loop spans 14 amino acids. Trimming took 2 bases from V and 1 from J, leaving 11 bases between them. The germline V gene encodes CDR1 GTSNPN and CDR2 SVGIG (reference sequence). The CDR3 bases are TGTGCCTGGAGTCCCCGGGGGAAGAACACTGAAGCTTTCTTT. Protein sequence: CAWSPRGKNTEAFF.

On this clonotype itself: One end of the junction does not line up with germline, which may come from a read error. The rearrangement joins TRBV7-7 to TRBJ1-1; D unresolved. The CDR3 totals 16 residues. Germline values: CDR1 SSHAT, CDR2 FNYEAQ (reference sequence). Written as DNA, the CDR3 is TGTGCTAGCAGCCCCTTGGCCCCAGGAGTTAACACTGAAGCTTTCTTT. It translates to CASSPLAPGVNTEAFF.